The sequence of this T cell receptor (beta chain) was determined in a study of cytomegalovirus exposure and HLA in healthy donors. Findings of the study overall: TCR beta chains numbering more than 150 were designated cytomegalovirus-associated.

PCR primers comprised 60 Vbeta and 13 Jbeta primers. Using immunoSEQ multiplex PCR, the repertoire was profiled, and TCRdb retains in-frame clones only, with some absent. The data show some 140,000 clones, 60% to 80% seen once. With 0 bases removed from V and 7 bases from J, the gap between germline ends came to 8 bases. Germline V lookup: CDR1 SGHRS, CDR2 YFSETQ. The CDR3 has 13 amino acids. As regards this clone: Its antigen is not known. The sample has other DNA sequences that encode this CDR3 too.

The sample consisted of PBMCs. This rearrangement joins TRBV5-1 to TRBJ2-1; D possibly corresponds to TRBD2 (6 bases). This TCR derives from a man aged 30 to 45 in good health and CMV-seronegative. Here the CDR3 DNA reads TGCGCCAGCAGCTTGGTCGGGGGTAATGAGCAGTTCTTC. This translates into CASSLVGGNEQFF.